The 7 T cell receptor beta chains reported below all come from one sample, sequenced in a study of human T cells and chemical hapten exposure. TCRdb called the RACE reads again in MiXCR, with one record for every CDR3 protein. The table includes around 99,000 distinct CDR3 sequences, approximately 8.8% detected once. As for time point: patch test 2, 6 weeks after DPC sensitization. Indicated treatment: therapeutic diphenylcyclopropenone sensitization with weekly scalp DPC. The sequencing used whole blood, collected in connection with sensitization to the hapten diphenylcyclopropenone (DPC). The receptor set was obtained from a woman in her forties with alopecia areata. Some clones in this sample may be carry-over from other donors' samples.

This clonotype appeared many times. The chain combines TRBV15 with TRBJ1-5; a weak D match, TRBD1 (5 bases). Germline-derived CDR1 and CDR2 are LNHNV and YYDKDF (reference sequence). The CDR3 has 15 residues. Trimming took off 4 bases at V and 2 bases at J, with 12 bases between the two ends. Here the CDR3 reads CATSTSQGGNQPQHF. In DNA, the CDR3 is TGTGCCACCAGCACATCGCAGGGTGGCAATCAGCCCCAGCATTTT.

The sample holds many counts of this clonotype. This chain links TRBV7-2 with TRBJ1-2, with 7 bases lining up with TRBD1. V was pared by 0 bases and J by 8 bases, with 12 bases of the junction left unmatched. Germline values: CDR1 SGHTA, CDR2 FQGNSA. This CDR3 has 16 residues. In nucleotides, the CDR3 is TGTGCCAGCAGCTTAGCGTCGACAGGGAGTTCTTACGGCTACACCTTC. Its protein product is CASSLASTGSSYGYTF.

This clonotype was counted ten times or more. The J gene is TRBJ2-1, the V gene TRBV10-3; 9 bases line up with TRBD2. The CDR3 length is 14 residues. The junction had 9 bases not matched to a gene; V was cut back by 8 bases and J by 7 bases. Germline CDR1 and CDR2: ENHRY and SYGVKD. The CDR3 nucleotides are TGTGCCATCCGAGGGAGCGGGGGGAAGAATGAGCAGTTCTTC. This sequence encodes CAIRGSGGKNEQFF.

The table lists this clonotype with many counts. The J gene is TRBJ1-5, the V gene TRBV7-9; TRBD1 agrees at 7 bases. J was trimmed by 2 bases and V by 5 bases; bases with no gene match: 9. The CDR3 is 16 amino acids. The germline CDR1 and CDR2 sequences are SEHNR and FQNEAQ (reference sequence). The CDR3 reads CASSLGLDRGNQPQHF. The CDR3 DNA reads as TGTGCCAGCAGCCTAGGGCTAGACAGGGGCAATCAGCCCCAGCATTTT.

The chain recombines TRBV6-2 or TRBV6-3 with TRBJ1-1; D gene uncertain. Trimming removed 11 bases at V and 0 bases at J, with 13 bases between. The CDR3 is 13 residues long. Germline-derived CDR1 and CDR2 are MNHEY and SVGEGT. In DNA, the CDR3 is TGTGCCGGGAGGCGGGATCTGAACACTGAAGCTTTCTTT. This sequence encodes CAGRRDLNTEAFF.

This clonotype was found many times. The chain combines TRBV5-5 with TRBJ1-4; 10 bases are a match to TRBD1. The CDR3 is made up of 14 amino acids. J gave up 8 bases and V 5 bases, and 6 bases lay outside the gene matches. Germline V CDR1 and CDR2: SGHKS, YYEKEE (reference sequence). CDR3 DNA: TGTGCCAGCAGTAGATCGGGACAGGGGGAAAAACTGTTTTTT. Translated, it gives CASSRSGQGEKLFF.

The CDR3 bases are TGTGCCAGCAGATCCGGGACAGGAGCGCCAAGGGAGACCCAGTACTTC. Residues: CASRSGTGAPRETQYF. V usage is TRBV7-2 and J usage is TRBJ2-5, with 8 bases lining up with TRBD1. Unmatched junction bases numbered 14, after V lost 6 bases and J lost 5 bases. The CDR3 extends over 16 amino acids. Germline CDR1 and CDR2: SGHTA and FQGNSA.